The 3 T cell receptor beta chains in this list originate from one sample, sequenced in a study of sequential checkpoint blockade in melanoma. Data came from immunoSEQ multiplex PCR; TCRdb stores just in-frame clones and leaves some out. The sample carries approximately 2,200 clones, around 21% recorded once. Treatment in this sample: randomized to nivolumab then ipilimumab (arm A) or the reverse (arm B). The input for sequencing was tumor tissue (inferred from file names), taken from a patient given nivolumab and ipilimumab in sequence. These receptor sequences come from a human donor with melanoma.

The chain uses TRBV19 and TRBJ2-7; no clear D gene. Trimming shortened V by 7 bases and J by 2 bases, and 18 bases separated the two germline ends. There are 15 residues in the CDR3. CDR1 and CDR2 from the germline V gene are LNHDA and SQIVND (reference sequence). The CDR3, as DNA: TGTGCCAGTAAACCCTACCAAGAAAGCACCTACGAGCAGTACTTC. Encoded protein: CASKPYQESTYEQYF.

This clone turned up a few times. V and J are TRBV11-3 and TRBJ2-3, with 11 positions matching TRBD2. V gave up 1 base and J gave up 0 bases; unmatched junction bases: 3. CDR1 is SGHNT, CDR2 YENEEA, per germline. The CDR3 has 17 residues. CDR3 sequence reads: CASSLGLAGTSTDTQYF. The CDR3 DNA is TGTGCCAGCAGCTTAGGACTAGCGGGAACTAGCACAGATACGCAGTATTTT. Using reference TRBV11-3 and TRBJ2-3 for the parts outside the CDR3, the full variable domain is EAGVVQSPRYKIIEKKQPVAFWCNPISGHNTLYWYLQNLGQGPELLIRYENEEAVDDSQLPKDRFSAERLKGVDSTLKIQPAELGDSAVYLCASSLGLAGTSTDTQYFGPGTRLTVL.

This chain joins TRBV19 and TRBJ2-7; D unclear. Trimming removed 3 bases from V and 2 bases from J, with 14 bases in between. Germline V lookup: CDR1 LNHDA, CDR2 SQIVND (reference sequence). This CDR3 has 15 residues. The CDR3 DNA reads TGTGCCAGTAGTATCCCCGGACGAACCACCTACGAGCAGTACTTC. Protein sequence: CASSIPGRTTYEQYF.